These T cell receptor beta chains were read from a single sample in a study of beta chain features in type 1 diabetes. Clones were read by immunoSEQ multiplex PCR, and TCRdb kept only the in-frame ones, dropping some. The data show under 450,000 clones, around 14% seen once. Sequenced: naive CD4+ T cells from blood. These receptors were obtained from a man between 25 and 39 years old in good health. CDR3s include the opening cysteine and the closing phenylalanine or tryptophan. A D gene is named only where the DNA matches it firmly. Clone size appears in some rows only: once, few, many, or a class for an expanded clone.

NA	TRBD1	TRBV29-1	12	TRBJ1-2	CSVAAGTDGYTF	TGCAGCGTTGCCGCCGGGACAGATGGCTACACCTTC
few	TRBD2	TRBV15	13	TRBJ2-1	CATSSQGGDEQFF	TGTGCCACCAGCTCCCAGGGAGGGGATGAGCAGTTCTTC
NA	NA	TRBV7-9	13	TRBJ2-1	CASSPPSYNEQFF	TGTGCCAGCAGCCCGCCGTCCTACAATGAGCAGTTCTTC
NA	NA	TRBV14	13	TRBJ2-5	CASSQDLRETQYF	TGTGCCAGCAGCCAAGATCTACGGGAGACCCAGTACTTC
NA	NA	TRBV30	13	TRBJ2-5	CAWSSTRRGTQYF	TGTGCCTGGAGTTCGACGAGGCGGGGGACCCAGTACTTC
few	TRBD1	TRBV10-3	13	TRBJ2-1	CAISGGTEGEQFF	TGTGCCATCAGTGGGGGGACAGAGGGTGAGCAGTTCTTC
NA	NA	TRBV6-5	14	TRBJ1-6	CASTLGRFSSPLHF	TGTGCCAGCACCCTAGGGAGGTTTAGTTCACCCCTCCACTTT
few	TRBD2	TRBV7-2	15	TRBJ2-1	CATSQREGSYNEQFF	TGTGCCACCTCCCAGCGGGAGGGCTCCTACAATGAGCAGTTCTTC
NA	TRBD1	TRBV10-3	12	TRBJ2-3	CAIRDRGGTQYF	TGTGCCATCAGAGACAGGGGAGGCACGCAGTATTTT
NA	NA	TRBV5-1	15	TRBJ2-3	CASSLADGGTDTQYF	TGCGCCAGCAGCTTGGCCGACGGGGGCACAGATACGCAGTATTTT
few	NA	TRBV18	15	TRBJ1-5	CASSPNQGSNQPQHF	TGTGCCAGCTCCCCCAACCAGGGAAGCAATCAGCCCCAGCATTTT
few	TRBD2	TRBV15	15	TRBJ2-1	CATSRESGGTNEQFF	TGTGCCACCAGCAGAGAAAGCGGGGGGACCAATGAGCAGTTCTTC
few	TRBD2	TRBV7-3	16	TRBJ2-3	CASSFQTSGRTDTQYF	TGTGCCAGCAGCTTTCAGACTAGCGGGAGAACAGATACGCAGTATTTT
few	NA	TRBV7-2	14	TRBJ2-7	CASSPQGGDYEQYF	TGTGCCAGCAGCCCACAGGGCGGGGACTACGAGCAGTACTTC
NA	NA	TRBV18	12	TRBJ2-5	CASSPAQETQYF	TGTGCCAGCTCACCCGCACAAGAGACCCAGTACTTC
few	NA	TRBV7-2	15	TRBJ2-3	CASSSSSLIADTQYF	TGTGCCAGCAGTTCAAGTAGTCTGATCGCAGATACGCAGTATTTT
NA	TRBD2	TRBV9	17	TRBJ2-3	CASSVDPSGRATDTQYF	TGTGCCAGCAGCGTAGATCCTAGCGGGAGGGCCACAGATACGCAGTATTTT
NA	TRBD1	TRBV2	14	TRBJ2-1	CASSWTGIGNEQFF	TGTGCCAGCAGTTGGACAGGGATCGGGAATGAGCAGTTCTTC
few	TRBD2	TRBV9	16	TRBJ2-3	CASSGPGLGSTDTQYF	TGTGCCAGCAGCGGACCGGGACTAGGGAGCACAGATACGCAGTATTTT
few	NA	TRBV29-1	14	TRBJ1-1	CSVEVRGMNTEAFF	TGCAGCGTTGAAGTACGAGGGATGAACACTGAAGCTTTCTTT
NA	NA	TRBV11-3	13	TRBJ2-5	CASSLDRSETQYF	TGTGCCAGCAGCTTAGATAGGTCAGAGACCCAGTACTTC
NA	NA	TRBV5-1	13	TRBJ2-5	CASSSIPSETQYF	TGCGCCAGCAGCTCGATACCTTCGGAGACCCAGTACTTC
NA	NA	TRBV30	12	TRBJ1-5	CAWNRDNQPQHF	TGTGCCTGGAACAGGGACAATCAGCCCCAGCATTTT
few	TRBD1	TRBV15	14	TRBJ2-3	CATNRQGHTDTQYF	TGTGCCACCAATCGACAGGGTCACACAGATACGCAGTATTTT
NA	NA	TRBV10-3	15	TRBJ2-7	CAISELGAREDEQYF	TGTGCCATCAGTGAGTTGGGGGCCCGTGAAGACGAGCAGTACTTC
NA	TRBD1	TRBV29-1	18	TRBJ2-5	CSAGLDRGSAQVGETQYF	TGCAGCGCCGGCCTCGACAGGGGAAGCGCCCAAGTCGGGGAGACCCAGTACTTC
NA	TRBD2	TRBV15	13	TRBJ2-3	CATRTSGVDTQYF	TGTGCCACCAGGACTAGCGGGGTAGATACGCAGTATTTT
NA	NA	TRBV29-1	14	TRBJ1-5	CSVTSSGTDQPQHF	TGCAGCGTCACGAGCTCCGGGACCGATCAGCCCCAGCATTTT
NA	TRBD1	TRBV7-2	14	TRBJ1-1	CASSRSTGDTEAFF	TGTGCCAGCAGTCGTTCGACAGGGGACACTGAAGCTTTCTTT
NA	TRBD2	TRBV5-4	15	TRBJ2-5	CASSFASGGAETQYF	TGTGCCAGCAGCTTCGCTAGCGGGGGGGCGGAGACCCAGTACTTC
NA	TRBD1	TRBV4-3	16	TRBJ1-5	CASSQGNHRGSQPQHF	TGCGCCAGCAGCCAAGGTAACCACAGGGGAAGTCAGCCCCAGCATTTT
NA	NA	TRBV30	13	TRBJ2-5	CAWSTGAMETQYF	TGTGCCTGGAGTACTGGCGCGATGGAGACCCAGTACTTC
NA	NA	TRBV10-3	12	TRBJ1-3	CAIGLEGNTIYF	TGTGCCATCGGACTTGAGGGAAACACCATATATTTT
NA	TRBD1	TRBV7-2	15	TRBJ1-1	CASSTPTGTNTEAFF	TGTGCCAGCAGCACTCCGACAGGGACGAACACTGAAGCTTTCTTT
few	TRBD1	TRBV5-4	18	TRBJ2-1	CASSPGTGASSSYNEQFF	TGTGCCAGCAGCCCTGGGACAGGGGCCAGCAGCTCCTACAATGAGCAGTTCTTC
NA	TRBD1	TRBV5-6	13	TRBJ2-1	CASSYRGLDEQFF	TGTGCCAGCAGCTACAGGGGGTTGGATGAGCAGTTCTTC
NA	NA	TRBV4-1	15	TRBJ1-5	CASSQALTANQPQHF	TGCGCCAGCAGCCAAGCTCTGACAGCTAATCAGCCCCAGCATTTT
NA	TRBD2	TRBV7-9	16	TRBJ2-1	CASSLGLAGVIDEQFF	TGTGCCAGCAGCTTAGGACTAGCGGGAGTCATTGATGAGCAGTTCTTC
NA	TRBD2	TRBV7-3	15	TRBJ2-5	CASSPSLAGQETQYF	TGTGCCAGCAGCCCCTCCCTAGCGGGGCAAGAGACCCAGTACTTC
few	NA	TRBV7-2	13	TRBJ2-3	CASSLGRSDTQYF	TGTGCCAGCAGCTTAGGGAGGTCAGATACGCAGTATTTT
NA	NA	TRBV7-8	13	TRBJ2-5	CASSIQRVETQYF	TGTGCCAGCAGCATCCAGCGAGTGGAGACCCAGTACTTC
NA	TRBD2	TRBV10-3	15	TRBJ2-5	CATAGESGSQETQYF	TGTGCCACCGCAGGAGAGAGCGGGAGCCAAGAGACCCAGTACTTC
NA	NA	TRBV11-3	14	TRBJ2-2	CAGSRGVSTGELFF	TGTGCCGGATCGAGAGGGGTCAGCACCGGGGAGCTGTTTTTT
few	NA	TRBV13	13	TRBJ1-1	CASSFGRNTEAFF	TGTGCCAGCAGCTTCGGTCGGAACACTGAAGCTTTCTTT
NA	TRBD1	TRBV4-1	15	TRBJ2-7	CASSSLGQSSYEQYF	TGCGCCAGCAGCTCTCTGGGACAGTCATCCTACGAGCAGTACTTC
once	NA	TRBV4-3	16	TRBJ2-5	CASSLSRGRNQETQYF	TGCGCCAGCAGCCTAAGTAGAGGGAGAAACCAAGAGACCCAGTACTTC
NA	NA	TRBV20-1	9	TRBJ1-1	CSANTEAFF	TGCAGTGCTAACACTGAAGCTTTCTTT
few	NA	TRBV19	13	TRBJ1-5	CASSQDSNGPQHF	TGTGCCAGTAGTCAAGACTCCAACGGGCCCCAGCATTTT
few	TRBD1	TRBV6-5	15	TRBJ1-5	CASSSGQAFNQPQHF	TGTGCCAGCAGTTCGGGACAGGCGTTCAATCAGCCCCAGCATTTT
few	TRBD1	TRBV9	15	TRBJ2-3	CASSPRQGSTGTQYF	TGTGCCAGCAGCCCCCGACAGGGGTCGACAGGTACGCAGTATTTT
few	NA	TRBV7-2	15	TRBJ2-2	CASSLRGPSAGELFF	TGTGCCAGCAGCCTACGGGGCCCTAGTGCCGGGGAGCTGTTTTTT
NA	TRBD2	TRBV6-5	15	TRBJ2-1	CASRIAGGLGDEQFF	TGTGCCAGCAGAATAGCGGGAGGGTTGGGTGATGAGCAGTTCTTC
NA	NA	TRBV9	13	TRBJ1-2	CASSVGEWVGYTF	TGTGCCAGCAGCGTAGGAGAGTGGGTTGGCTACACCTTC